Below, one T cell receptor beta chain is given with its context. Antigen unknown. Those who donated were healthy bone marrow donors. Although they were nominally healthy when sampled, donors likely had unrecorded immune exposures. With 60 Vbeta and 13 Jbeta primers, the PCR was carried out. The assay was immunoSEQ multiplex PCR, and TCRdb's table has in-frame clones only and misses some. The profile covers approximately 140,000 clones, with around 81% appearing a single time and around 0.67% taken by the ten largest. These data originate in a study of cytomegalovirus exposure and HLA in healthy donors. Study-level results: In a later analysis, specific HLA alleles were associated with 15,000 to 20,000 TCR beta sequences at a 0.05 false discovery rate. CMV antigen specificity was confirmed in vitro for a few CMV-associated chains.

Germline CDR1 is SGHVS and CDR2 is FQNEAQ. The CDR3 is made up of 16 amino acids. V was pared by 4 bases and J by 5 bases, with 10 bases of the junction left unmatched. This sequence was found in a young man in good health and CMV-seronegative. Sequenced: PBMCs. This chain joins TRBV7-8 and TRBJ1-4, with 7 bases identical to TRBD1. CDR3 DNA: TGTGCCAGCAGCTCAATTCCGGGACAGACAAATGAAAAACTGTTTTTT. As protein: CASSSIPGQTNEKLFF.